The 2 T cell receptor beta chains in this list originate from one sample, sequenced in a study of cytomegalovirus exposure and HLA in healthy donors. TCRdb's table, derived via immunoSEQ multiplex PCR, lists solely in-frame clones and lacks some. Found here are about 160,000 clones, approximately 87% of them singletons; the top ten hold roughly 5.8%. The sequenced sample was PBMCs. The receptors were sampled from a woman aged 30 to 39 in good health and CMV-seronegative.

This clone has just one count. The chain carries TRBV6-5 and TRBJ2-7, with D tentatively TRBD2 (6 bases). Trimming took 2 bases from V and 10 from J, leaving 21 bases between them. This CDR3 region has 15 residues. Germline CDR1 reads MNHEY; CDR2 reads SVGAGI. CDR3 in amino acids: CASSYGAGDSGGQYF. CDR3 nucleotide sequence: TGTGCCAGCAGTTACGGGGCCGGGGATAGCGGAGGACAGTACTTC.

V gene TRBV5-1 combines with J gene TRBJ2-7, with D uncertain. The V end lost 4 bases, the J end lost 1 base, and 9 bases lay between the germline ends. Germline V gives CDR1 SGHRS, CDR2 YFSETQ. The CDR3 consists of 13 residues. CDR3 nucleotides: TGCGCCAGCAGCGAGGACGGTTCCTACGAGCAGTACTTC. Protein: CASSEDGSYEQYF.